The T cell receptor beta chain under discussion was sequenced for a study of sequential checkpoint blockade in melanoma. Study background: Randomization was 1:1 between first-line nivolumab→ipilimumab and ipilimumab→nivolumab. Both treatment sequences were followed by maintenance nivolumab.

Treatment denoted: randomized to nivolumab then ipilimumab (arm A) or the reverse (arm B). From thawed PBMCs, live CD3+CD8+ cells negative for CD19 and CD56 were sorted. TCRdb keeps only in-frame clones here, not all; method: immunoSEQ multiplex PCR. In the table there are more than 4,000 clones, around 80% of which are singletons. CDR1 and CDR2 (germline): MDHEN, SYDVKM. The ends were cut back, 1 base at V and 4 bases at J, with 8 bases in the middle. The CDR3 length is 13 residues. The J gene is TRBJ2-7, the V gene TRBV28, with a weak D call TRBD2 (5 bases). This receptor was taken from a human donor with melanoma. This sample comprised CD8+ T cells sorted from blood (inferred from file names), obtained from a patient given nivolumab and ipilimumab in sequence. The CDR3 reads CASSLLGVYEQYF. CDR3 DNA: TGTGCCAGCAGTTTATTGGGAGTATACGAGCAGTACTTC.